In its sample, the clone carrying this T cell receptor beta chain was seen a few times. As processed by the authors: It was from reference gene primer amplification that nucleated cell counts were estimated. Only in-frame clones appear in the TCRdb table, and some are missing; sequencing was by immunoSEQ multiplex PCR. V, J and clone size were drawn from that table, and D and trimming were deduced from the DNA. The sample yields 95,000 to 150,000 clones, 60% to 85% seen once. The data are from a study of blood T cell repertoires in COVID-19. Overall study context: Italy, Spain and the United States were the sources of the convalescent and acute COVID-19 samples. In each case, the material was cDNA or gDNA derived from T cells, B-cell-depleted T cells, or PBMCs.

Between the trimmed V and J ends, which lost 0 bases and 7 bases, there was a span of 10 bases. The V gene's germline CDR1 is MNHNS and CDR2 SASEGT. This CDR3 has 15 amino acids. This clonotype was sampled from a human donor with acute or convalescent COVID-19. The donor label of this sample is uncertain. V is TRBV6-1 and J is TRBJ1-6, with D unresolved. What was sequenced was peripheral blood. The CDR3 loop reads CASSEAEGLNSPLHF. In nucleotides, the CDR3 is TGTGCCAGCAGTGAAGCAGAGGGATTGAATTCACCCCTCCACTTT.